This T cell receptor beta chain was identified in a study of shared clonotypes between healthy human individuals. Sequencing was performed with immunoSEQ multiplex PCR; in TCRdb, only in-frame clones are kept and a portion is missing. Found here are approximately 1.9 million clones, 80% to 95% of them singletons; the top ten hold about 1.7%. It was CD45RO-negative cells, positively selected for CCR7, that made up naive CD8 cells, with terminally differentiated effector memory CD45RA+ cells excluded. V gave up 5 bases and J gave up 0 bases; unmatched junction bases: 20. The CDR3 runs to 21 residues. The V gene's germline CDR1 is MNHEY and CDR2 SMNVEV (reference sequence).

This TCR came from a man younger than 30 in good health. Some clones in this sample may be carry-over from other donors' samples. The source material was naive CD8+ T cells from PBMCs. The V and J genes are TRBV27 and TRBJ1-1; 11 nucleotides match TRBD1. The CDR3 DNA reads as TGTGCCAGCAGTCCTTGGGACAGGGGGAGCCCCACCCCATATATGAACACTGAAGCTTTCTTT. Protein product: CASSPWDRGSPTPYMNTEAFF.